This T cell receptor beta chain derives from a study of molecular identifiers for immune sequencing clone quantification. Whole-study context: Replicates split RNA from approximately 22,000 or 94,000 naive CD8 cells five ways, and the researchers sequenced four portions.

In TCRdb, the PCR reads were re-called with MiXCR into one record per CDR3 protein. Counted here are about 630,000 distinct CDR3 sequences, about 25% occurring once; the ten biggest clones make up around 0.78%. What was sequenced was naive CD8+ T cells from blood, with Jurkat cell RNA spiked in. Stated subset: FACS-sorted CD8+CD4-CCR7+CD45RA+ naive T cells. This sequence originates from a human donor in good health. Some libraries in this study had Jurkat cell RNA spiked in.

CDR3 in DNA: TGCGCCAGCAGCTTGGGGTTTTCGGCATTTGAGGAAAAACTGTTTTTT. This encodes CASSLGFSAFEEKLFF. The chain uses TRBV5-1 and TRBJ1-4; D is unclear. V was cut by 0 bases and J by 8 bases, with 17 bases left in between. This CDR3 region has 16 residues. From germline, CDR1 is SGHRS and CDR2 YFSETQ.